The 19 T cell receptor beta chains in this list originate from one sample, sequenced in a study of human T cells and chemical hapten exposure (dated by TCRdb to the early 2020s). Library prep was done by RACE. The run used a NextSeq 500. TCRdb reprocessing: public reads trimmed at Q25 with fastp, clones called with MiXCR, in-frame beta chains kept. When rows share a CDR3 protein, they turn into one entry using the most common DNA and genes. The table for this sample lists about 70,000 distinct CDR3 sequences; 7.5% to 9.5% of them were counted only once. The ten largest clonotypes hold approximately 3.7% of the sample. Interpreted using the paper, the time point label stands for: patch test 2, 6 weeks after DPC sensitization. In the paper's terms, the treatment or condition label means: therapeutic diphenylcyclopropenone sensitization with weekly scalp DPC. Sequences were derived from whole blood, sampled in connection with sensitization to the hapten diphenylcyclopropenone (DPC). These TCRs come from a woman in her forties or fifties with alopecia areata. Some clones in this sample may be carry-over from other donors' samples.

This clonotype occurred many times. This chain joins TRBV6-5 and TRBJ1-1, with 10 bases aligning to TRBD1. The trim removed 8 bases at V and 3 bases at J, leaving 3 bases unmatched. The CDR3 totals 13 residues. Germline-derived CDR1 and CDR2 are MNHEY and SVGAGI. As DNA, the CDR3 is TGTGCCAGCTCCGGGACAGGGGACACTGAAGCTTTCTTT. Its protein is CASSGTGDTEAFF.

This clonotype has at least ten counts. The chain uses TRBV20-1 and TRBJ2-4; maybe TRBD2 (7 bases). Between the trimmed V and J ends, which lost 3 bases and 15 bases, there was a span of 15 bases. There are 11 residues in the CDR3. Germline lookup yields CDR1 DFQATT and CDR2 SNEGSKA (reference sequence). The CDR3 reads CSARRGDYGYF. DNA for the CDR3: TGCAGTGCTAGGAGGGGGGACTACGGGTACTTC.

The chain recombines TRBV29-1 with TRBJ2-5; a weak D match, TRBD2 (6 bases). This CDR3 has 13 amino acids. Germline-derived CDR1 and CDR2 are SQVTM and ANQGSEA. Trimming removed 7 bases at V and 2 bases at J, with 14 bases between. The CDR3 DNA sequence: TGCAGCGGGCGGGATAGCGGACAAGAGACCCAGTACTTC. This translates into CSGRDSGQETQYF.

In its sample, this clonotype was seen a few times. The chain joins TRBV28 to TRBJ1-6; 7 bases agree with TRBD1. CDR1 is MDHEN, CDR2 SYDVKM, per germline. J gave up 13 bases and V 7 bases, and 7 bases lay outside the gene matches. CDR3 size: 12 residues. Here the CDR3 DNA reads TGTGCCAGCAAGACGACAGGGCACCCCCTCCACTTT. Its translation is CASKTTGHPLHF.

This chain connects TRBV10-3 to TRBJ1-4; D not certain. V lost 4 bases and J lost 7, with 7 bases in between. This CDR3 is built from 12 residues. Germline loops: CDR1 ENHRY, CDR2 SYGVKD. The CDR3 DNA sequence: TGTGCCATCAGTGGAAACAGTGAAAAACTGTTTTTT. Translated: CAISGNSEKLFF.

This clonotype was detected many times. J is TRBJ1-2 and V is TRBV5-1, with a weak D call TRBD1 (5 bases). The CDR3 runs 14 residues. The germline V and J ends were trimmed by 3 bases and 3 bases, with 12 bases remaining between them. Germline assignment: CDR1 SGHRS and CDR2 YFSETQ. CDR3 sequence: CASSWGTVDYGYTF. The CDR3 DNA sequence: TGCGCCAGCAGCTGGGGGACGGTCGACTATGGCTACACCTTC.

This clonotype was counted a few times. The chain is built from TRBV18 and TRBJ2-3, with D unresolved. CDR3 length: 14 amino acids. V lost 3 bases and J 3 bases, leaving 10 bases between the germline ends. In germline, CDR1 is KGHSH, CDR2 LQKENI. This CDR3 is CASSPVGWTDTQYF. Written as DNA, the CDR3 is TGTGCCAGCTCACCCGTAGGATGGACAGATACGCAGTATTTT. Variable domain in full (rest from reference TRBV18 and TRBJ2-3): NAGVMQNPRHLVRRRGQEARLRCSPMKGHSHVYWYRQLPEEGLKFMVYLQKENIIDESGMPKERFSAEFPKEGPSILRIQQVVRGDSAAYFCASSPVGWTDTQYFGPGTRLTVL.

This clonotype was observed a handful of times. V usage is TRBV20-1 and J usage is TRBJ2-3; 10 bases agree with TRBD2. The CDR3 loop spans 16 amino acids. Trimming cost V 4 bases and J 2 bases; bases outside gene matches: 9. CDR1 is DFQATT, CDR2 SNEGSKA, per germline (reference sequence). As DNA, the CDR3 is TGCAGTGCTATCGGAGAAGCGGGAGGGTTCACAGATACGCAGTATTTT. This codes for CSAIGEAGGFTDTQYF.

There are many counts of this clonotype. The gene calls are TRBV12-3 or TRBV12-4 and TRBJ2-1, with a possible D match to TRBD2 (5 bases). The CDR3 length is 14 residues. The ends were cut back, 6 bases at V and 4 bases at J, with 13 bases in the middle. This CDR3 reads CASSESGPYNEQFF. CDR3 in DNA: TGTGCCAGCAGCGAAAGCGGTCCATACAATGAGCAGTTCTTC.

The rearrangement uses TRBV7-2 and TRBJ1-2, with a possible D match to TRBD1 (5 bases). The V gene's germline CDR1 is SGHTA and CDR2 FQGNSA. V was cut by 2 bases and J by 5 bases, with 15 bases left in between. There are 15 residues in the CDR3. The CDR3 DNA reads TGTGCCAGCAGCTTACGCCGACTAGGACATTATGGCTACACCTTC. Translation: CASSLRRLGHYGYTF.

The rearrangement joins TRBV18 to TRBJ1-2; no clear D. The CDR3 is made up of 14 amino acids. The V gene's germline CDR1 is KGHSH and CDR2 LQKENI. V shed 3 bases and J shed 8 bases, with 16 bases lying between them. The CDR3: CASSPAGDYRGYTF. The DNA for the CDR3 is TGTGCCAGCTCACCCGCGGGAGACTATCGAGGCTACACCTTC. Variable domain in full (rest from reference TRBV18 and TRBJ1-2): NAGVMQNPRHLVRRRGQEARLRCSPMKGHSHVYWYRQLPEEGLKFMVYLQKENIIDESGMPKERFSAEFPKEGPSILRIQQVVRGDSAAYFCASSPAGDYRGYTFGSGTRLTVV.

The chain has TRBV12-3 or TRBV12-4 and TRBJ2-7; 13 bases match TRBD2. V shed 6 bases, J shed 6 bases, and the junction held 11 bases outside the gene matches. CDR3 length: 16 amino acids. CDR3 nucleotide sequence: TGTGCCAGCAGCTTTGAAGGACTAGCGGGAGAGGGCGAGCAGTACTTC. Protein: CASSFEGLAGEGEQYF.

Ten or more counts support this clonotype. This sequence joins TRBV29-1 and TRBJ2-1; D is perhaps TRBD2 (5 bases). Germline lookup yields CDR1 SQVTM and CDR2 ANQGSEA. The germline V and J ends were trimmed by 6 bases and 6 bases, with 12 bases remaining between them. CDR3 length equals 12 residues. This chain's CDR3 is CSVGGRRNEQFF. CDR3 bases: TGCAGCGTAGGAGGACGCCGCAATGAGCAGTTCTTC.

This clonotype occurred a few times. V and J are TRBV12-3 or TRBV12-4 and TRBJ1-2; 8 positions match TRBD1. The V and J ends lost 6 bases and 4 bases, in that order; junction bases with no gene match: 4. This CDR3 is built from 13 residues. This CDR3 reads CASSSDRGYGYTF. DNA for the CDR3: TGTGCCAGCAGCTCAGACAGGGGCTATGGCTACACCTTC.

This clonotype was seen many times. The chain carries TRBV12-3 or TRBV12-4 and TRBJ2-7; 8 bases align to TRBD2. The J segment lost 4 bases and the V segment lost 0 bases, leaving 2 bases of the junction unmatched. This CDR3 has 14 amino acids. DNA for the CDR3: TGTGCCAGCAGTTTAGCGGGGACTAGTTACGAGCAGTACTTC. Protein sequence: CASSLAGTSYEQYF.

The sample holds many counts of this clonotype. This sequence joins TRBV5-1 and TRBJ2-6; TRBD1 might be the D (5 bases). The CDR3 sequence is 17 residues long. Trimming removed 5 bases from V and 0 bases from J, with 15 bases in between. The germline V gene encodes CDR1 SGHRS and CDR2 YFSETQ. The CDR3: CASRILYRGSGANVLTF. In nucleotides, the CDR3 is TGCGCCAGCAGGATCCTTTATAGGGGCTCTGGGGCCAACGTCCTGACTTTC.

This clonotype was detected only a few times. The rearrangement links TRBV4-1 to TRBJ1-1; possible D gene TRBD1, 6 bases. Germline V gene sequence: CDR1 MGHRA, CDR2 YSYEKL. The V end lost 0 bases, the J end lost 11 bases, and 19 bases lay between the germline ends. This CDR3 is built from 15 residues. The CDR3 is CASSQEISGFGGAFF. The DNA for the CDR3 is TGCGCCAGCAGCCAAGAAATTTCAGGGTTTGGGGGCGCTTTCTTT.

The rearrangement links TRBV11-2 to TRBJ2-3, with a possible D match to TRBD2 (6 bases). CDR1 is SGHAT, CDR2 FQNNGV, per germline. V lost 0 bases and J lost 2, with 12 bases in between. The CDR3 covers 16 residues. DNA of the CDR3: TGTGCCAGCAGCTTAGAATGGGACTCACCCACAGATACGCAGTATTTT. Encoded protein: CASSLEWDSPTDTQYF.

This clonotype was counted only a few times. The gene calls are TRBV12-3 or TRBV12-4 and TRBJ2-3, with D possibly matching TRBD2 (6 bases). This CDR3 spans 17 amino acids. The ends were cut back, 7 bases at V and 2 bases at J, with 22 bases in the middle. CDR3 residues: CASTYQRGGIVTDTQYF. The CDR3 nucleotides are TGTGCCAGCACCTACCAGCGCGGCGGGATAGTCACAGATACGCAGTATTTT.